This is a list of T cell receptor beta chains from one sample in a study of CXCR3-negative and CXCR3-positive naive CD8 T cells. Each CDR3 protein gets one entry in TCRdb, which reprocessed the 5' RACE reads and gives no DNA. The sample spans tens of thousands of distinct CDR3 sequences; the ten largest clones claim 0.53%. The sample was naive CXCR3+ CD8+ T cells from blood. All receptors derive from a human donor in good health. Some clones in this sample may be carry-over from other donors' samples. Both conserved end residues are part of each CDR3.

v_call: TRBV7-2; j_call: TRBJ1-5; cdr3_aa: CASSLRAYSNQPQHF
v_call: TRBV7-9; j_call: TRBJ2-1; cdr3_aa: CASSRGFNEQFF
v_call: TRBV25-1; j_call: TRBJ1-1; cdr3_aa: CASSEWGGVNEAFF
v_call: TRBV6-1; j_call: TRBJ2-7; cdr3_aa: CASSDEGSTYEQYF
v_call: TRBV18; j_call: TRBJ2-7; cdr3_aa: CASSPRDSHSYEQYF
v_call: TRBV5-6; j_call: TRBJ2-5; cdr3_aa: CASSLDPAQETQYF
v_call: TRBV4-1; j_call: TRBJ2-7; cdr3_aa: CASSQVSQPYEQYF
v_call: TRBV27; j_call: TRBJ2-7; cdr3_aa: CASSLAAGGSSEQYF
v_call: TRBV4-2; j_call: TRBJ2-7; cdr3_aa: CASSQDFSGGRWSYEQYF
v_call: TRBV2; j_call: TRBJ2-7; cdr3_aa: CASSEPDYYEQYF
v_call: TRBV29-1; j_call: TRBJ2-1; cdr3_aa: CSGSRFEEYNEQFF
v_call: TRBV9; j_call: TRBJ2-3; cdr3_aa: CASSGRLADNTDTQYF
v_call: TRBV28; j_call: TRBJ2-7; cdr3_aa: CASSSLSGDYEQYF
v_call: TRBV7-6; j_call: TRBJ2-7; cdr3_aa: CASSSGTGYEQYF
v_call: TRBV7-2; j_call: TRBJ1-1; cdr3_aa: CASSLVGGGLETAEAFF
v_call: TRBV5-1; j_call: TRBJ1-1; cdr3_aa: CASNLLNRNTEAFF
v_call: TRBV28; j_call: TRBJ2-2; cdr3_aa: CASGRQGAVVPGELFF
v_call: TRBV29-1; j_call: TRBJ2-3; cdr3_aa: CSVEDGRGTGDSDTQYF
v_call: TRBV15; j_call: TRBJ2-7; cdr3_aa: CATSRASLPQRARVQYF
v_call: TRBV7-9; j_call: TRBJ2-2; cdr3_aa: CASSLSPGANTGELFF
v_call: TRBV5-1; j_call: TRBJ2-3; cdr3_aa: CASTSRTDTQYF
v_call: TRBV10-3; j_call: TRBJ2-4; cdr3_aa: CAISDSLAKNIQYF
v_call: TRBV6-5; j_call: TRBJ2-7; cdr3_aa: CATETLGEQYF
v_call: TRBV6-5; j_call: TRBJ2-1; cdr3_aa: CASSWSAGSHNEQFF
v_call: TRBV29-1; j_call: TRBJ1-2; cdr3_aa: CSVTGTVNWDGYTF
v_call: TRBV6-5; j_call: TRBJ2-7; cdr3_aa: CASRSSSYEQYF
v_call: TRBV12-3/TRBV12-4; j_call: TRBJ1-2; cdr3_aa: CASSRVRDRTSNYGYTF
v_call: TRBV14; j_call: TRBJ2-7; cdr3_aa: CASSQWGSAPTYEQYF
v_call: TRBV5-1; j_call: TRBJ2-3; cdr3_aa: CASSFPRDSTDTQYF
v_call: TRBV29-1; j_call: TRBJ2-7; cdr3_aa: CSVEQGQSNEQYF
v_call: TRBV7-9; j_call: TRBJ2-2; cdr3_aa: CASSPKSGDRATGELFF
v_call: TRBV7-9; j_call: TRBJ1-2; cdr3_aa: CASSPPTGWAFNYGYTF
v_call: TRBV28; j_call: TRBJ2-3; cdr3_aa: CASSFPSLVSGNSPKFTDTQYF
v_call: TRBV27; j_call: TRBJ1-5; cdr3_aa: CASRGSNQPQHF
v_call: TRBV28; j_call: TRBJ2-1; cdr3_aa: CASSPGGIEQFF
v_call: TRBV18; j_call: TRBJ1-5; cdr3_aa: CASSPFEGVGQPQHF
v_call: TRBV28; j_call: TRBJ2-7; cdr3_aa: CASSLSGYKREAYEQYF